This T cell receptor beta chain was captured in a study of beta chain features in type 1 diabetes (dated by TCRdb to the late 2010s). Study-wide context: Mean age, gender distribution, total cell number and subset yield did not differ between patients and healthy donors. A total of under 140,000,000 sorted cells were examined across all samples, and the number of cells per subset was strongly correlated with RNA yield. The study compared the TCRB repertoires of sorted circulating CD4+ T cell subsets in recently diagnosed type 1 diabetes patients with those in matched healthy donors. Regulatory and stem cell-like memory subsets were isolated from only 8 patients and roughly eight healthy donors, whereas naive and central memory subsets came from all 30 or so donors. The study at large found these results: PCR might favor shorter templates, but patient and control samples were amplified and corrected together, so any skew would affect both groups equally. Because small numbers of individuals were included in the HLA sub-analyses, any influence of HLA type on TCRB rearrangement was left unresolved. Sequencing cDNA rather than genomic DNA could over-represent highly expressing activated cells, although activation and CD3 levels did not differ between groups. Naive, central memory and regulatory TCRB repertoires appeared to be more alike among patients than among healthy donors. In all four CD4+ subsets, TCRB CDR3 length was moderately but significantly shorter in type 1 diabetes patients. At VDJ recombination sites, type 1 diabetes patients had fewer insertions and more deleted nucleotides, which implies abnormalities in thymic rearrangement.

In the germline V gene, CDR1 corresponds to SGDLS and CDR2 to YYNGEE. The junction carries 7 bases between V and J, which are trimmed by 0 bases and 6 bases respectively. The CDR3 sequence holds 13 residues, the cysteine and phenylalanine included. The sequence is cut down to CDR3 DNA, 39 bases in frame from base 1. To note about this clone: Its antigen has not been determined. The sample holds no much larger clone one base away, and base qualities are not on file.

The High Capacity cDNA Reverse Transcription Kit was used to reverse transcribe all of the isolated RNA, meaning that expressed TCRB transcripts were what got sequenced. Deep immunoSEQ sequencing was performed on naive, central memory and regulatory T cell samples, with an average of roughly 3.6 million total reads per sample. Sorted cells were lysed in RLT buffer, and RNA was extracted using DNase-treated RNeasy Micro or Mini kits according to cell number. To prevent cross-contamination, every cell subset was processed on its own, while patient and healthy donor samples were processed together. The immunoSEQ multiplex PCR was used to amplify TCRB sequences from cDNA, generating 87-bp fragments that spanned the CDR3 region. Sequencing of the amplicons was performed on the Illumina HiSeq platform. In the original analysis: PCR bias was computationally corrected using synthetic template baselines, reads within Hamming distance 2 were collapsed, and singletons that could not be merged were discarded. Reads were aligned to IMGT to assign V, D and J genes, CDR3 length, and insertions or deletions at six rearrangement sites. Within each subset, clonotype counts were normalized to sorted cell number, after which true diversity and Gini coefficients were computed with the tcR R package. The overlap coefficient, calculated on TCRB nucleotide sequences, was used to measure repertoire sharing. The table was pulled from immuneACCESS by TCRdb, which kept in-frame rearrangements only. Such tables lose some clones; where checked, under half of the loss comes from unresolved V genes, and the rest has no known cause. The V and J calls and clone size are taken from that table; D and trimming were inferred from the DNA. The table for this sample lists 55,000 to 80,000 clones; 49% of them were counted only once. The ten top clones hold 0.65% to 0.9% of the sample.

From each donor, a single peripheral blood sample of around 120 mL on average was drawn into heparinised tubes. A BD FACSAria II and a panel including CD45RO, CCR7, CD25, CD127, CD95 and CD27 were used to sort naive, central memory, regulatory and stem cell-like memory CD4+ T cells. All sorted populations exceeded 95% purity. PBMCs were separated immediately by Lymphoprep density gradient centrifugation and were stained directly, without being cultured. Samples were stained and sorted in pairs, with one healthy donor and one patient per experiment, so that batch effects were minimized. The receptor was derived from a man younger than 40 with type 1 diabetes. This sequence uses TRBV9 and TRBJ2-1; TRBD2 is a weak D gene call, 5 bases matching. The sequenced sample was central memory CD4+ T cells from blood. The CDR3: CASSVVAGNEQFF. The sequenced DNA: TGTGCCAGCAGCGTAGTGGCGGGCAATGAGCAGTTCTTC.